One sample yielded the 5 T cell receptor beta chains listed below, sequenced in a study of Ad26.COV2.S vaccination and SARS-CoV-2 variants. Measured with immunoSEQ multiplex PCR; TCRdb has only the in-frame clones, and not every one. The sample contains about 39,000 clones, 83% of which appear only once. The material was peripheral blood, obtained after recovery from COVID-19. These receptors all stem from a human donor who had recovered from COVID-19.

V gene TRBV7-3 combines with J gene TRBJ2-3; perhaps TRBD1 as D (5 bases). The V and J ends lost 6 bases and 0 bases respectively, with 7 bases between them. There are 13 residues in the CDR3. Germline V lookup: CDR1 SGHTA, CDR2 FQGTGA. DNA of the CDR3: TGTGCCAGCAGTGCAGGGAGCACAGATACGCAGTATTTT. Residues: CASSAGSTDTQYF.

This clone has more than one count but fewer than ten. The rearrangement joins TRBV10-1 to TRBJ1-6; D perhaps matches TRBD1 (6 bases). V lost 4 bases and J lost 7, with 8 bases in between. CDR3 length: 13 residues. Per the germline V gene, CDR1 is WNHNN and CDR2 is SYGVQD (reference sequence). This CDR3 is CASSVTGNSPLHF. CDR3 nucleotide sequence: TGCGCCAGCAGTGTCACAGGGAATTCACCCCTCCACTTT.

Only a few counts were recorded for this clone. The chain carries TRBV7-2 and TRBJ2-7; 7 nucleotides line up with TRBD2. Germline V gene lookup returns CDR1 SGHTA and CDR2 FQGNSA. J was trimmed by 8 bases and V by 2 bases; bases with no gene match: 6. The CDR3 is 13 amino acids. The CDR3 coding sequence is TGTGCCAGCAGCTTATTAGGGAGGGAGCAGCAGTACTTC. Residues: CASSLLGREQQYF.

The J gene is TRBJ1-1, the V gene TRBV5-1; 7 bases match TRBD1. Germline-derived CDR1 and CDR2 are SGHRS and YFSETQ. This CDR3 spans 14 amino acids. Trimming removed 2 bases from V and 5 bases from J; junction bases left unmatched: 6. The CDR3 DNA reads TGCGCCAGCAGCTTCAGGGGGACCGGGACTGAAGCTTTCTTT. It yields the protein CASSFRGTGTEAFF.

This chain connects TRBV14 to TRBJ2-7, with D tentatively TRBD1 (6 bases). CDR1 SGHDN and CDR2 FVKESK come from the germline V gene. This CDR3 comprises 14 residues. Trimming took off 4 bases at V and 3 bases at J, with 13 bases between the two ends. The CDR3 here is CASSLRDTYYEQYF. The CDR3 coding sequence is TGTGCCAGCAGCCTCCGGGACACCTACTACGAGCAGTACTTC. Looking up the rest from reference TRBV14 and TRBJ2-7 gives the full variable domain: EAGVTQFPSHSVIEKGQTVTLRCDPISGHDNLYWYRRVMGKEIKFLLHFVKESKQDESGMPNNRFLAERTGGTYSTLKVQPAELEDSGVYFCASSLRDTYYEQYFGPGTRLTVT.